A selection of T cell receptor beta chains follows, all from one sample in a study of cytomegalovirus exposure and HLA in healthy donors. Sequencing used immunoSEQ multiplex PCR; TCRdb keeps in-frame clones, though not all of them. The sample shows about 140,000 clones, roughly 79% of them seen only once. Specimen: PBMCs. These receptors all come from a woman between 35 and 50 years old in good health and CMV-seronegative. The CDR3 runs from the conserved cysteine through the conserved F or W. The order of the fields is V gene, clone size, J gene, D gene, CDR3 DNA, CDR3 protein. A D gene is named only where the DNA matches it firmly. Clone size, where shown, is once, few, many, or a class for clones that have expanded.

V gene: TRBV18; clone size: .; J gene: TRBJ2-1; D gene: .; CDR3 DNA: TGTGCCAGCTTCGGGAGCTCCTACAATGAGCAGTTCTTC; CDR3 protein: CASFGSSYNEQFF
V gene: TRBV6-5; clone size: once; J gene: TRBJ2-7; D gene: TRBD2; CDR3 DNA: TGTGCCAGCAGTTACAGCGGGAGCTCCTACGAGCAGTACTTC; CDR3 protein: CASSYSGSSYEQYF
V gene: TRBV7-6; clone size: .; J gene: TRBJ2-1; D gene: TRBD2; CDR3 DNA: TGTGCCAGCAGCTTTCTAGCGGGACTTCACAATGAGCAGTTCTTC; CDR3 protein: CASSFLAGLHNEQFF
V gene: TRBV7-8; clone size: .; J gene: TRBJ2-4; D gene: TRBD1; CDR3 DNA: TGTGCCAGCAGCTGGCCGGGACAGGGAGCCAAAAACATTCAGTACTTC; CDR3 protein: CASSWPGQGAKNIQYF
V gene: TRBV10-2; clone size: .; J gene: TRBJ1-5; D gene: .; CDR3 DNA: TGCGCCAGCAGTGACAGGGTCTCGGAGCCCCAGCATTTT; CDR3 protein: CASSDRVSEPQHF
V gene: TRBV28; clone size: .; J gene: TRBJ2-5; D gene: .; CDR3 DNA: TGTGCCAGCAGTTCCCCCCTAGGTGGGGGGGAGACCCAGTACTTC; CDR3 protein: CASSSPLGGGETQYF
V gene: TRBV9; clone size: .; J gene: TRBJ1-1; D gene: .; CDR3 DNA: TGTGCCAGCAGCGCCTACCCAGGGGAGGGGACTGAAGCTTTCTTT; CDR3 protein: CASSAYPGEGTEAFF
V gene: TRBV5-1; clone size: .; J gene: TRBJ1-1; D gene: .; CDR3 DNA: TGCGCCAGCAGCCTAGGGGGAATTTACACTGAAGCTTTCTTT; CDR3 protein: CASSLGGIYTEAFF
V gene: TRBV5-6; clone size: .; J gene: TRBJ1-2; D gene: .; CDR3 DNA: TGTGCCAGCAGCTTAAATCAGTATGGCTACACCTTC; CDR3 protein: CASSLNQYGYTF
V gene: TRBV6-1; clone size: .; J gene: TRBJ2-1; D gene: .; CDR3 DNA: TGTGCCAGCAGTGAATCCCCCGGGAGCTCCTACAATGAGCAGTTCTTC; CDR3 protein: CASSESPGSSYNEQFF
V gene: TRBV19; clone size: .; J gene: TRBJ1-1; D gene: TRBD1; CDR3 DNA: TGTGCCAGTAGTAGCCTCCTGACAGGGCGAAACACTGAAGCTTTCTTT; CDR3 protein: CASSSLLTGRNTEAFF
V gene: TRBV7-3; clone size: .; J gene: TRBJ2-1; D gene: TRBD2; CDR3 DNA: TGTGCCAGCAGCCCCAATCCTGTAGCGGGACCCAAGAACAATGAGCAGTTCTTC; CDR3 protein: CASSPNPVAGPKNNEQFF
V gene: TRBV4-3; clone size: once; J gene: TRBJ2-3; D gene: TRBD2; CDR3 DNA: TGCGCCAGCAGCCCCGGGGGGCCTAGCGGGGTCCGGACGCAGTATTTT; CDR3 protein: CASSPGGPSGVRTQYF
V gene: TRBV19; clone size: .; J gene: TRBJ1-2; D gene: .; CDR3 DNA: TGTGCCAGTAGTCGGTCGAACTATGGCTACACCTTC; CDR3 protein: CASSRSNYGYTF
V gene: TRBV7-2; clone size: .; J gene: TRBJ2-7; D gene: TRBD2; CDR3 DNA: TGTGCCAGCAGCTTCAGACTAGCGGGAGGGCTGGCCTACGAGCAGTACTTC; CDR3 protein: CASSFRLAGGLAYEQYF
V gene: TRBV29-1; clone size: .; J gene: TRBJ1-4; D gene: TRBD1; CDR3 DNA: TGCAGCGTTGTATTGACGGGGACAGGATCAGCAATTTATGAAAAACTGTTTTTT; CDR3 protein: CSVVLTGTGSAIYEKLFF
V gene: TRBV7-2; clone size: .; J gene: TRBJ1-4; D gene: TRBD1; CDR3 DNA: TGTGCCAGCAGCTCGGACAGGGGCGAGGAAAAACTGTTTTTT; CDR3 protein: CASSSDRGEEKLFF
V gene: TRBV28; clone size: .; J gene: TRBJ2-1; D gene: .; CDR3 DNA: TGTGCCAGCAGCCAAGGAGGGGTGAGGGACAATGAGCAGTTCTTC; CDR3 protein: CASSQGGVRDNEQFF
V gene: TRBV5-1; clone size: .; J gene: TRBJ2-1; D gene: TRBD2; CDR3 DNA: TGCGCCAGCAGCAGTGTAAGAAGCGGGAGTGACAATGAGCAGTTCTTC; CDR3 protein: CASSSVRSGSDNEQFF
V gene: TRBV2; clone size: .; J gene: TRBJ2-1; D gene: .; CDR3 DNA: TGTGCCAGCAGTGATTTTCGGATTGCTGAGTCGGGTGAGCAGTTCTTC; CDR3 protein: CASSDFRIAESGEQFF
V gene: TRBV4-3; clone size: few; J gene: TRBJ1-1; D gene: TRBD1; CDR3 DNA: TGCGCCAGCAGCCAAACCGTGGACAGGGAAGCTTTCTTT; CDR3 protein: CASSQTVDREAFF
V gene: TRBV5-1; clone size: .; J gene: TRBJ2-1; D gene: TRBD1; CDR3 DNA: TGCGCCAGCAGCTTGACAGGGGTGTCAGGCAATGAGCAGTTCTTC; CDR3 protein: CASSLTGVSGNEQFF
V gene: TRBV11-2; clone size: few; J gene: TRBJ2-4; D gene: .; CDR3 DNA: TGTGCCAGCAGCTTAGATATAAGCAGGGGCGACATTCAGTACTTC; CDR3 protein: CASSLDISRGDIQYF
V gene: TRBV2; clone size: .; J gene: TRBJ1-5; D gene: TRBD1; CDR3 DNA: TGTGCCAGCAGTGGAGGGGGCTCCCAGCCCCAGCATTTT; CDR3 protein: CASSGGGSQPQHF
V gene: TRBV27; clone size: .; J gene: TRBJ1-1; D gene: .; CDR3 DNA: TGTGCCAGCAGTCCGACACAGATGAACACTGAAGCTTTCTTT; CDR3 protein: CASSPTQMNTEAFF
V gene: TRBV12-5; clone size: .; J gene: TRBJ2-1; D gene: .; CDR3 DNA: TGTGCTAGTGGTCAAAGGTCGGGAGTCGCCTACAATGAGCAGTTCTTC; CDR3 protein: CASGQRSGVAYNEQFF
V gene: TRBV7-6; clone size: .; J gene: TRBJ2-1; D gene: .; CDR3 DNA: TGTGCCAGCAGCTTAGATACTAGCCGATACAATGAGCAGTTCTTC; CDR3 protein: CASSLDTSRYNEQFF
V gene: TRBV6-6; clone size: .; J gene: TRBJ1-4; D gene: .; CDR3 DNA: TGTGCCAGCAGCCCACCAGGGGTTTTGGCTAATGAAAAACTGTTTTTT; CDR3 protein: CASSPPGVLANEKLFF
V gene: TRBV15; clone size: .; J gene: TRBJ1-1; D gene: TRBD1; CDR3 DNA: TGTGCCACCAGCAGAAGACAGGGGACTGAAGCTTTCTTT; CDR3 protein: CATSRRQGTEAFF
V gene: TRBV5-6; clone size: .; J gene: TRBJ2-5; D gene: .; CDR3 DNA: TGTGCCAGCAGCTTAGCCTACCAAGAGACCCAGTACTTC; CDR3 protein: CASSLAYQETQYF
V gene: TRBV19; clone size: .; J gene: TRBJ1-5; D gene: TRBD1; CDR3 DNA: TGTGCCAGTAGTATAGTCGGGACAGGGTCCTATCAGCCCCAGCATTTT; CDR3 protein: CASSIVGTGSYQPQHF
V gene: TRBV29-1; clone size: .; J gene: TRBJ1-2; D gene: .; CDR3 DNA: TGCAGCGTTCTCTGGGAGAACTATGGCTACACCTTC; CDR3 protein: CSVLWENYGYTF
V gene: TRBV7-6; clone size: .; J gene: TRBJ2-3; D gene: .; CDR3 DNA: TGTGCCAGCAGCCACCCCCGCCGGGGGAGGTCCACAGATACGCAGTATTTT; CDR3 protein: CASSHPRRGRSTDTQYF
V gene: TRBV28; clone size: .; J gene: TRBJ2-7; D gene: .; CDR3 DNA: TGTGCCAGCAGTTTTTGGGCAGGGGGGCGCGTGGACTCCTACGAGCAGTACTTC; CDR3 protein: CASSFWAGGRVDSYEQYF
V gene: TRBV28; clone size: .; J gene: TRBJ1-1; D gene: .; CDR3 DNA: TGTGCCAGCAGTTTCTGGGGCCTGAACACTGAAGCTTTCTTT; CDR3 protein: CASSFWGLNTEAFF
V gene: TRBV9; clone size: once; J gene: TRBJ1-1; D gene: .; CDR3 DNA: TGTGCCAGCAGCGTAGAGCCAGGCGGGGGCACTGAAGCTTTCTTT; CDR3 protein: CASSVEPGGGTEAFF
V gene: TRBV27; clone size: .; J gene: TRBJ1-3; D gene: .; CDR3 DNA: TGTGCCAGCAGTCCCCGCGGGGGAAACACCATATATTTT; CDR3 protein: CASSPRGGNTIYF
V gene: TRBV11-2; clone size: .; J gene: TRBJ2-5; D gene: TRBD1; CDR3 DNA: TGTGCCAGCAGCCGCCGGGACAGGGGTGAGACCCAGTACTTC; CDR3 protein: CASSRRDRGETQYF
V gene: TRBV5-1; clone size: .; J gene: TRBJ1-4; D gene: TRBD1; CDR3 DNA: TGCGCCAGCAGCATGACCGGGACAGCTTCCCTCCCGGGGGTATTGAGGGAAAAACTGTTTTTT; CDR3 protein: CASSMTGTASLPGVLREKLFF
V gene: TRBV25-1; clone size: .; J gene: TRBJ1-1; D gene: TRBD1; CDR3 DNA: TGTGCCAGCAGTGACGGGACAGGGCATGAGTACACTGAAGCTTTCTTT; CDR3 protein: CASSDGTGHEYTEAFF
V gene: TRBV5-1; clone size: few; J gene: TRBJ1-2; D gene: TRBD1; CDR3 DNA: TGCGCCAGCAGCTTGCCTCGACAGGGGGCTTGGGATGGCTACACCTTC; CDR3 protein: CASSLPRQGAWDGYTF
V gene: TRBV30; clone size: .; J gene: TRBJ1-4; D gene: .; CDR3 DNA: TGTGCCTGGGAGGCCCCGACAGGACGACCTTTTTTT; CDR3 protein: CAWEAPTGRPFF
V gene: TRBV28; clone size: .; J gene: TRBJ1-5; D gene: .; CDR3 DNA: TGTGCCAGCAGTCGGGTCGGCGGGGTCCAGCCCCAGCATTTT; CDR3 protein: CASSRVGGVQPQHF
V gene: TRBV7-2; clone size: few; J gene: TRBJ1-1; D gene: .; CDR3 DNA: TGTGCCAGCAGCTTTAGCCGCGGTGAAGCTTTCTTT; CDR3 protein: CASSFSRGEAFF
V gene: TRBV19; clone size: few; J gene: TRBJ2-5; D gene: TRBD2; CDR3 DNA: TGTGCCACCGCCGGGGGGGACCTGGATCGTGAGACCCAGTACTTC; CDR3 protein: CATAGGDLDRETQYF